Following are 24 T cell receptor beta chains from one sample sequenced in a study of T cells expressing NK-cell markers. TCRdb re-called the 5' RACE reads and gives one entry per CDR3 protein, without DNA. Its listing shows 550,000 to 600,000 distinct CDR3 sequences. Source material: blood T cells: a sorted CD56 or NKG2C T cell subset, CD4+ or CD8+ T cells, or bulk PBMC T cells (not recorded which). Receptor source: a man aged 18-30 years in good health.

V usage is TRBV12-3 or TRBV12-4 and J usage is TRBJ2-7; TCRdb returns TRBD1, unconfirmable since there is no DNA. The length of the CDR3 is 12 residues. The CDR3: CATGRGAYEQYF.

CDR3 in amino acids: CASSFSGVNSPLHF. This rearrangement joins TRBV12-3 or TRBV12-4 to TRBJ1-6; there is no DNA to check the TCRdb D call of TRBD1. CDR3 length: 14 amino acids.

CDR3: CASSLFHRSGELFF. The chain uses TRBV7-6 and TRBJ2-2. The length of the CDR3 is 14 residues. The germline CDR1 and CDR2 sequences are SGHVS and FNYEAQ.

The chain joins TRBV10-3 to TRBJ2-3; lacking DNA, the TRBD2 call made by TCRdb goes unchecked. The CDR3 totals 15 residues. Germline V gives CDR1 ENHRY, CDR2 SYGVKD. CDR3 in amino acids: CAISGGLAGADTQYF.

CDR3 region: CASEVYGANVLTF. The rearrangement joins TRBV5-5 to TRBJ2-6. CDR3 length equals 13 residues. The V gene's germline CDR1 is SGHKS and CDR2 YYEKEE (reference sequence).

V usage is TRBV11-1 and J usage is TRBJ2-6; TCRdb reports TRBD1, a call that lacks DNA to check it against. CDR3 length: 15 amino acids. The germline gives CDR1 SGHAT, CDR2 FQDESV (reference sequence). The CDR3 loop is CASSQTQGLANVLTF.

The V and J genes are TRBV10-3 and TRBJ1-4; TCRdb's D gene call, TRBD1, goes unchecked for lack of DNA. The germline V gene encodes CDR1 ENHRY and CDR2 SYGVKD. This CDR3 is 13 amino acids long. This chain's CDR3 is CAISSGASEKLFF.

The CDR3 is CASSSRGRGREETQYF. This chain joins TRBV6-1 and TRBJ2-5; TCRdb names TRBD1, which stays unverified in the absence of DNA. The CDR3 is 16 amino acids. Germline-derived CDR1 and CDR2 are MNHNS and SASEGT.

The CDR3 loop reads CAISEEGRGNQPQHF. V usage is TRBV10-3 and J usage is TRBJ1-5. The CDR3 has 15 amino acids. CDR1 and CDR2 (germline): ENHRY, SYGVKD.

CDR3 region: CASSPSNTQYF. This rearrangement joins TRBV7-2 to TRBJ2-3. Germline V gene data show CDR1 as SGHTA and CDR2 as FQGNSA. The CDR3 length is 11 residues.

V and J are TRBV19 and TRBJ1-5. This CDR3 contains 15 residues. CDR1 LNHDA and CDR2 SQIVND come from the germline V gene (reference sequence). The CDR3 sequence: CASSIEGRYYQPQHF.

The V and J genes are TRBV12-3 or TRBV12-4 and TRBJ1-2. The CDR3 is 14 amino acids. CDR3 loop: CASSFSRMNYGYTF.

The J gene is TRBJ1-4, the V gene TRBV5-6. Per germline, CDR1 SGHDT and CDR2 YYEEEE. There are 16 residues in the CDR3. The CDR3 here is CASSLDGVSWTEKLFF.

The chain joins TRBV4-2 to TRBJ2-2; the TCRdb call, TRBD2, lacks DNA for checking. The CDR3 length is 13 residues. Germline CDR1 and CDR2: LGHNA and YNFKEQ. The CDR3 loop reads CASEGELTGELFF.

The J gene is TRBJ2-1, the V gene TRBV6-1; the TCRdb call, TRBD2, lacks DNA for checking. Germline assignment: CDR1 MNHNS and CDR2 SASEGT. The CDR3 consists of 15 residues. The CDR3 loop reads CASMGGGPRGNEQFF.

The rearrangement links TRBV10-3 to TRBJ1-2; lacking DNA, the TRBD1 call made by TCRdb goes unchecked. This CDR3 contains 14 residues. Germline V gives CDR1 ENHRY, CDR2 SYGVKD. This CDR3 is CAISPGESGYGYTF.

The V and J genes are TRBV7-9 and TRBJ1-1. The CDR3 contains 12 residues. Germline CDR1 reads SEHNR; CDR2 reads FQNEAQ (reference sequence). CDR3 region: CASKAGVAEAFF.

The chain joins TRBV29-1 to TRBJ2-3. Germline V gives CDR1 SQVTM, CDR2 ANQGSEA. The CDR3 totals 14 residues. CDR3 region: CSVRATSSTDTQYF.

The V and J genes are TRBV6-5 and TRBJ2-1; there is no DNA to check the TCRdb D call of TRBD2. The CDR3 loop spans 22 amino acids. The germline CDR1 and CDR2 sequences are MNHEY and SVGAGI. The chain's CDR3 is CASSPYRPPRLAGEGSYNEQFF.

The gene calls are TRBV6-2 or TRBV6-3 and TRBJ1-5. CDR3 size: 14 residues. Per the germline V gene, CDR1 is MNHEY and CDR2 is SVGEGT. CDR3 sequence: CASSYLSSNQPQHF.

This sequence joins TRBV10-3 and TRBJ2-3. The CDR3 extends over 13 amino acids. CDR1 and CDR2 (germline): ENHRY, SYGVKD. The CDR3 is CAISDLNEDTQYF.

The chain employs TRBV3-1 and TRBJ2-7; TCRdb picks TRBD2, but there is no DNA to check that call. This CDR3 comprises 16 residues. Germline lookup yields CDR1 LGHDT and CDR2 YNNKEL (reference sequence). The CDR3 loop is CASSPGKEGLYYEQYF.

This chain uses TRBV6-5 with TRBJ2-7; with no DNA, the TCRdb D assignment of TRBD2 cannot be verified. The CDR3 is made up of 17 amino acids. The germline V gene has CDR1 MNHEY and CDR2 SVGAGI. The chain's CDR3 is CASSYRGPGLGNYEQYF.

J is TRBJ2-1 and V is TRBV5-1; TCRdb outputs TRBD1, but without DNA this stays unchecked. Germline CDR1 is SGHRS and CDR2 is YFSETQ. The CDR3 consists of 16 residues. CDR3: CASSLESREPPNEQFF.